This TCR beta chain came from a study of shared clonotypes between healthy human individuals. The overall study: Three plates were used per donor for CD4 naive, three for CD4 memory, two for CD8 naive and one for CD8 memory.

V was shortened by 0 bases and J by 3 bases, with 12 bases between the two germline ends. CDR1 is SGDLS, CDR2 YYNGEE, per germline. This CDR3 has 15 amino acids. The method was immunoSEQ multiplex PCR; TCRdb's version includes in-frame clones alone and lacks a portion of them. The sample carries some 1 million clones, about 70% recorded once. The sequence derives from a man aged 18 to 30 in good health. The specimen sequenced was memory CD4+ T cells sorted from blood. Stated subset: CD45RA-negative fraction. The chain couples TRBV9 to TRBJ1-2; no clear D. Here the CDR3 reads CASSVADLGDYGYTF. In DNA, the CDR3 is TGTGCCAGCAGCGTAGCTGATCTGGGTGACTATGGCTACACCTTC. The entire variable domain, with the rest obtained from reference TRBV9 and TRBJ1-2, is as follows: DSGVTQTPKHLITATGQRVTLRCSPRSGDLSVYWYQQSLDQGLQFLIQYYNGEERAKGNILERFSAQQFPDLHSELNLSSLELGDSALYFCASSVADLGDYGYTFGSGTRLTVV.